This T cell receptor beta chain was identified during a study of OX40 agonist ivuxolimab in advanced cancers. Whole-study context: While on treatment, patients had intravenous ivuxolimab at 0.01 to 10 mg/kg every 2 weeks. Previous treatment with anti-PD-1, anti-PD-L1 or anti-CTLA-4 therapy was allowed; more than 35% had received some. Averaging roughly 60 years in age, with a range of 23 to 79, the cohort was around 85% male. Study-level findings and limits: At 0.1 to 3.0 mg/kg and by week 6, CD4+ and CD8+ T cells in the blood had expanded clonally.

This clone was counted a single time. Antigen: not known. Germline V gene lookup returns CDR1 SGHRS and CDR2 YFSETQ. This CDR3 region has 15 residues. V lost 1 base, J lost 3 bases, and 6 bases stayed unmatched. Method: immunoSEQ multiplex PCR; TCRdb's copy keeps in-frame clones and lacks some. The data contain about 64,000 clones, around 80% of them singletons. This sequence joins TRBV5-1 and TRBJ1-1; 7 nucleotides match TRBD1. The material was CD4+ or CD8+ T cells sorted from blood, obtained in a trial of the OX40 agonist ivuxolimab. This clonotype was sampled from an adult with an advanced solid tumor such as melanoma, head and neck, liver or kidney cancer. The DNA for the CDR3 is TGCGCCAGCAGCTTGAGGGGGCTGGGATACACTGAAGCTTTCTTT. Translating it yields CASSLRGLGYTEAFF.